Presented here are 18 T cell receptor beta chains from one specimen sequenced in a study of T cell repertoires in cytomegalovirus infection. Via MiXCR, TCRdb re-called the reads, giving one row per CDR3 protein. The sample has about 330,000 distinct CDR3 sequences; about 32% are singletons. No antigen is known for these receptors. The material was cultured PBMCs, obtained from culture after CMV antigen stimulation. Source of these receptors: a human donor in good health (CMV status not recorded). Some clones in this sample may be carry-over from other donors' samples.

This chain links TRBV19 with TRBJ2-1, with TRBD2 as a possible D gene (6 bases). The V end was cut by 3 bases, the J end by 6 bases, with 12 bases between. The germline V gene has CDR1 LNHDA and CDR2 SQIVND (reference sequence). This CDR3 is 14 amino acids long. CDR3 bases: TGTGCCAGTAGTATGGCCGGGACTTTCAATGAGCAGTTCTTC. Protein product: CASSMAGTFNEQFF.

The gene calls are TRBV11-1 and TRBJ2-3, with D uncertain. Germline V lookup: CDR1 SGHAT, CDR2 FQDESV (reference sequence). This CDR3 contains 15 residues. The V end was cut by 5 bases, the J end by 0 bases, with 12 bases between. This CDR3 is CASSPLAVSTDTQYF. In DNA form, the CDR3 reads TGTGCCAGCAGCCCCCTCGCGGTTAGCACAGATACGCAGTATTTT.

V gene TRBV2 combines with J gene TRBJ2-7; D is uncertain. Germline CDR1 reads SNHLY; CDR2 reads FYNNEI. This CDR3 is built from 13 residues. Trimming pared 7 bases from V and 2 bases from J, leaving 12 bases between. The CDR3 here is CASILRGPYEQYV. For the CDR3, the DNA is TGTGCCAGCATTTTGAGAGGTCCCTACGAGCAGTACGTC.

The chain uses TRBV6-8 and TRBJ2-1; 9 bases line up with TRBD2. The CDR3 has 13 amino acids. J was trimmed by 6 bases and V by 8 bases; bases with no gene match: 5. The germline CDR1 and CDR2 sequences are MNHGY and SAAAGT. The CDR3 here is CASRLAGRNEQFF. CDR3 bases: TGTGCCAGCCGGCTAGCGGGGCGCAATGAGCAGTTCTTC.

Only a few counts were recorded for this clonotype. The CDR3 DNA sequence: TGTGCCAGCAGCCCGGGGGGAACAAAACTGTTTTTT. Translating it yields CASSPGGTKLFF. The chain links TRBV7-2 to TRBJ1-4, with D possibly matching TRBD1 (5 bases). V lost 5 bases and J lost 10, with 11 bases in between. The germline V gene encodes CDR1 SGHTA and CDR2 FQGNSA. The length of the CDR3 is 12 residues.

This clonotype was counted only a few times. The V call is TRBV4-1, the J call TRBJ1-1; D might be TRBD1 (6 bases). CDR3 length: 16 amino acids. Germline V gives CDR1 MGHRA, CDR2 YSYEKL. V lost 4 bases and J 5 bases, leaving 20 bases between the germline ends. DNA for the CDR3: TGCGCCAGCAGCCCAGGCCGGGACACCCTTTGGACTGAAGCTTTCTTT. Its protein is CASSPGRDTLWTEAFF.

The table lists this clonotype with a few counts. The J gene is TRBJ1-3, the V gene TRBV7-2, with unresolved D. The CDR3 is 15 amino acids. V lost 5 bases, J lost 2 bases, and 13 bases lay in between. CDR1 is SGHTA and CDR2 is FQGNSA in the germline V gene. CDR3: CASSPAERPGNTIYF. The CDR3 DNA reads TGTGCCAGCAGCCCCGCCGAACGCCCTGGAAACACCATATATTTT.

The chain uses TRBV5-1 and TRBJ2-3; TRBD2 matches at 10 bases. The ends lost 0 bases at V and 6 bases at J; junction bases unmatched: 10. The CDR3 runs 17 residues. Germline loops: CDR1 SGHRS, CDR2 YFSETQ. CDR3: CASSLATSGSSGDTQYF. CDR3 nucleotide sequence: TGCGCCAGCAGCTTGGCGACTAGCGGGTCCAGTGGTGATACGCAGTATTTT.

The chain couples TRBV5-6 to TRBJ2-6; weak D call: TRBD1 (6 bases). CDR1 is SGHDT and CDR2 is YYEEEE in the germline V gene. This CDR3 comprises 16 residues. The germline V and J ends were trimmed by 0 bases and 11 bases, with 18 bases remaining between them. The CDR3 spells CASSLGGGDSGHVLTF. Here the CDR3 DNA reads TGTGCCAGCAGCTTGGGAGGGGGTGACAGCGGTCACGTCCTGACTTTC.

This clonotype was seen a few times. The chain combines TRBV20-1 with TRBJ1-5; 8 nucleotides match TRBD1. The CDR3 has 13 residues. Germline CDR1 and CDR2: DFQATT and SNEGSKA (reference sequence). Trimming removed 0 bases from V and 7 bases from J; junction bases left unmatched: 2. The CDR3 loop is CSAREAGGQPQHF. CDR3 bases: TGCAGTGCTAGAGAGGCAGGGGGCCAGCCCCAGCATTTT.

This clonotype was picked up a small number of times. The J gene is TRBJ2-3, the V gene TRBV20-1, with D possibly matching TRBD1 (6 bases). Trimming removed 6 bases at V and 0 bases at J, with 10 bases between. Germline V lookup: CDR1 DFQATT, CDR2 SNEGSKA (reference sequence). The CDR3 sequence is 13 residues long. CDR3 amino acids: CSARDTSTDTQYF. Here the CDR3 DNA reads TGCAGTGCCCGGGACACAAGCACAGATACGCAGTATTTT.

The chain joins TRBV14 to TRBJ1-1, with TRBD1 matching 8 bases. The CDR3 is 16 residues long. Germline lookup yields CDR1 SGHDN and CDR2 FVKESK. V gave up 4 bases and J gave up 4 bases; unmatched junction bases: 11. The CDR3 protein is CASSRWTGWIGTEAFF. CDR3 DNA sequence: TGTGCCAGCAGCCGTTGGACAGGGTGGATTGGCACTGAAGCTTTCTTT.

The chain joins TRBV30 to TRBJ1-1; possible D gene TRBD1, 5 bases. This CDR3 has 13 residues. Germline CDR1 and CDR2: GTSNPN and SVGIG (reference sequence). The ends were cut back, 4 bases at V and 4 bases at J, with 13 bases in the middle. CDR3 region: CAWTWEGSTEAFF. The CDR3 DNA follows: TGTGCCTGGACTTGGGAGGGGAGCACTGAAGCTTTCTTT.

For the CDR3, the DNA is TGTGCCAGCAGCGAACGGGGGCGTCGGTACACCTTC. Protein: CASSERGRRYTF. The chain couples TRBV3-1 to TRBJ1-2; TRBD1 is a possible D gene (6 bases). With 5 bases removed from V and 11 bases from J, the gap between germline ends came to 15 bases. Germline loops: CDR1 LGHDT, CDR2 YNNKEL (reference sequence). This CDR3 spans 12 amino acids.

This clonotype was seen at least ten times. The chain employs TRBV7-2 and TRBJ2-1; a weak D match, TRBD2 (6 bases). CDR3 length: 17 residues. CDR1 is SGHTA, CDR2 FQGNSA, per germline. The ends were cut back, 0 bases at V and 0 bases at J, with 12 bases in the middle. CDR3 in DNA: TGTGCCAGCAGCTTAGCGAAGGGAGGAAGCTCCTACAATGAGCAGTTCTTC. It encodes CASSLAKGGSSYNEQFF.

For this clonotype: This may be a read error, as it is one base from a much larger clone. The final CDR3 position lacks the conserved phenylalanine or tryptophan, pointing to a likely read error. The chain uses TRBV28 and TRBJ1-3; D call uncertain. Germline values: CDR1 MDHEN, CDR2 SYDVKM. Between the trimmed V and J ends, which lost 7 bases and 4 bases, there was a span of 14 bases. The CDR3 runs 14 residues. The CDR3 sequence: CASTPGGSGNTIYY. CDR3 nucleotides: TGTGCCAGCACCCCGGGCGGGAGCGGAAACACCATATATTAT.

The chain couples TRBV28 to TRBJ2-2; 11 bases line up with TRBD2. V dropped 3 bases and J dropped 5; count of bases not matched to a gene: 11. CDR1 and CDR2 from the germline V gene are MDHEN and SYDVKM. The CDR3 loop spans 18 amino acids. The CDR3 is CASSFQTSGIARTGELFF. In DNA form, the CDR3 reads TGTGCCAGCAGTTTCCAGACTAGCGGGATTGCTAGGACCGGGGAGCTGTTTTTT. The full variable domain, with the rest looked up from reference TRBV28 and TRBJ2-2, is DVKVTQSSRYLVKRTGEKVFLECVQDMDHENMFWYRQDPGLGLRLIYFSYDVKMKEKGDIPEGYSVSREKKERFSLILESASTNQTSMYLCASSFQTSGIARTGELFFGEGSRLTVL.

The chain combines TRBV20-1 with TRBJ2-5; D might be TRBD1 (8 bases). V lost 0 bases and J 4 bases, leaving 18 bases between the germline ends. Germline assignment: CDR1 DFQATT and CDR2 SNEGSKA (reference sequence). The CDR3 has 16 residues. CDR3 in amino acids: CSARDLRTGRGETQYF. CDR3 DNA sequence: TGCAGTGCTAGAGATCTTCGGACAGGGAGGGGAGAGACCCAGTACTTC.